This T cell receptor beta chain was observed in a study of T cells after yellow fever vaccination (dated by TCRdb to about 2019). Context from the whole study: The SMART-Seq v4 Ultra Low Input RNA kit was used to prepare libraries from fractions with low cell numbers. Bulk TCR alpha and beta repertoires were sequenced longitudinally to track T-cell clones before and after primary and booster YFV17D yellow fever vaccination. The cohort comprised two healthy male donors, one aged 18 to 30 and one aged 30 to 40 years. Bulk PBMC replicates and cell subsets were isolated from blood drawn at multiple timepoints before and after both primary and secondary immunization. What the authors observed across the whole study: A small fraction of clonotypes appeared in both the CD4 and CD8 compartments, likely as a result of convergent recombination. The secondary T-cell response was weaker than the primary response but faster, peaking on day 5 instead of day 15. Because the study included only a couple of donors, the extent to which the findings can be generalized is limited. Most clones expanded after primary vaccination were re-detected after the booster (around 96% of CD4 and around 86% of CD8), suggesting broad memory maintenance. FACS-sorted repertoires could contain abundant contaminating clonotypes from the bulk population, so computational filtering was required.

The treatment or condition tag for this specimen amounts to: live attenuated yellow fever vaccine strain. PBMCs were isolated from peripheral blood using a standard Ficoll-Paque protocol. CD4 and CD8 T-cell fractions were isolated with Dynabeads CD4 and CD8 positive selection kits. RNA was extracted with TriZol from bulk PBMCs, CD4 and CD8 fractions, and dextramer-positive and dextramer-negative fractions. TCR cDNA was synthesized by 5'RACE template switching, which introduced a universal primer site and unique molecular identifiers. Priming of cDNA synthesis was performed from both the TCR alpha and TCR beta constant segments. Library amplification used two PCR steps, and the second PCR step added sample barcodes and sequencing adapters. Libraries were sequenced on Illumina HiSeq 2500 (2x100 bp) or NovaSeq (2x150 bp). The original methods were these. Demultiplexing of reads and collapsing into UMI consensus sequences were performed with MIGEC, and V(D)J alignment was carried out with MiXCR. Vaccine-responding clonotypes were defined with edgeR using replicate PBMC samples, requiring FDR below 0.01 and a log2 fold change above 5 up to day 15. Each bulk clonotype was labeled CD4 or CD8 based on which sequenced repertoire, CD4 or CD8, contained the clonotype at higher abundance. TCRdb applied fastp at Q25 and MiXCR to the public reads, then kept only in-frame beta chains. For every CDR3 protein sequence, its rows merge into one entry that carries the most common genes and DNA. The V and J calls were not made by the authors but by TCRdb's processing. This sample gives 110,000 or so distinct CDR3 sequences in total; around 7.2% of them show up just once. The ten top clones hold approximately 2.7% of the sample.

This clonotype was counted ten times or more. It lacks a known antigen. No base-level quality is on record; no much larger clone is a single base apart. The sequence was obtained from a man aged 18 to 29 who received the YFV17D yellow fever vaccine. Sequencing was performed on CD4+ T cells sorted from PBMCs, taken more than 35 days after the first yellow fever vaccination.

The DNA sequence follows: TGTGCCAGCAGCTTGACTAGCGGGGGGGCCTACGAGCAGTACTTC. This yields the protein CASSLTSGGAYEQYF. Recombination connected TRBV7-8 to TRBJ2-7, with TRBD2 matching 14 junction bases. Unmatched junction bases come to 0, with V trimmed by 3 bases and J by 2 bases. CDR3 length: 15 amino acids, cysteine to phenylalanine. The CDR3 DNA has 45 bases and is translated from base 1. The germline V gene yields SGHVS for CDR1 and FQNEAQ for CDR2. Beyond the CDR3, the reference TRBV7-8 and TRBJ2-7 genes provide the residues; the full variable domain reads: GAGVSQSPRYKVAKRGQDVALRCDPISGHVSLFWYQQALGQGPEFLTYFQNEAQLDKSGLPSDRFFAERPEGSVSTLKIQRTQQEDSAVYLCASSLTSGGAYEQYFGPGTRLTVT.